This T cell receptor (beta chain) stems from a study of regulatory T cells in long-lasting Graves disease. Study outcomes and limitations: Persistent disease was associated with favored TRBV28 usage and with favored use of TRBJ1-2 and TRBJ2-5. New patients shared fewer public clonotypes (roughly 910) than persistent patients did (more than 2,500). The analysis examined peripheral blood only and excluded thyroid tissue.

This clonotype has at least ten counts. Its antigen is currently unknown. At one end the junction does not follow the germline gene, possibly because of a read error. Time point indicated: persistent/refractory GD, antithyroid drugs over 5 years with positive TRAb. RNA isolated from PBMCs was used to make the TCR library. Under American Thyroid Association guidelines, Graves' disease was diagnosed. This CDR3 has 14 amino acids. The germline V gene encodes CDR1 SGHNT and CDR2 YYREEE (reference sequence). Arm-PCR of CDR3 regions with iRepertoire HTBI primers generated TCR beta libraries. Each CDR3 protein gets one entry after TCRdb re-called the multiplex PCR reads with MiXCR. The sample includes 400,000 to 600,000 distinct CDR3 sequences, about 22% of them seen just once.

Sequenced here: peripheral blood mononuclear cells (PBMCs), sampled when the disease was refractory, from a patient treated with antithyroid drugs. The rearrangement links TRBV5-4 to TRBJ2-5; 10 nucleotides line up with TRBD2. The sequence was obtained from a female donor with Graves disease. CDR3 coding DNA: TGTGCCAGCAGCAAGCGGGGGGGCCAAAAGACCCAGTACTTC. Residues: CASSKRGGQKTQYF.